The next 5 T cell receptor beta chains were all read from a single sample in a study of regulatory T cells in long-lasting Graves disease. The time point is: persistent/refractory GD, antithyroid drugs over 5 years with positive TRAb. The TCR library was prepared using RNA isolated from PBMCs. Through Arm-PCR of CDR3 regions and iRepertoire HTBI primers, TCR beta libraries were built. TCRdb re-derived calls from the multiplex PCR reads in MiXCR, one entry per CDR3 protein. The table includes around 340,000 distinct CDR3 sequences, about 19% detected once. Sequences were derived from peripheral blood mononuclear cells (PBMCs), sampled when the disease was refractory, from a patient treated with antithyroid drugs. These receptors came from a female donor with Graves disease.

The sample holds a few counts of this clonotype. The chain couples TRBV11-2 to TRBJ2-7; the match to TRBD2 covers 8 bases. After removal of 0 bases from V and 6 bases from J, the junction contained 7 bases not matched to a gene. The CDR3 consists of 15 residues. From germline, CDR1 is SGHAT and CDR2 FQNNGV. The chain's CDR3 is CASSLDFREGGEQYF. Here the CDR3 DNA reads TGTGCCAGCAGCTTAGATTTCCGGGAGGGAGGCGAGCAGTACTTC.

This clonotype was recorded at least ten times. The chain recombines TRBV10-3 with TRBJ1-1, with D unclear. This CDR3 spans 13 amino acids. Germline V gene data show CDR1 as ENHRY and CDR2 as SYGVKD. Trimming stripped 9 bases from V and 1 base from J, with 12 bases between. For the CDR3, the DNA is TGTGCCATGAAGTCCCGTCGGAACACTGAAGCTTTCTTT. Translation gives CAMKSRRNTEAFF.

This clonotype was counted at least ten times. This rearrangement joins TRBV24-1 to TRBJ1-1; 9 bases fit TRBD1. The CDR3 loop spans 16 amino acids. V shed 2 bases and J 6 bases; nucleotides not matched to a gene: 9. Germline-derived CDR1 and CDR2 are KGHDR and SFDVKD. The CDR3 nucleotides read TGTGCCACCAGTGATTCTAACAGGGGGCTGTTCGCTGAAGCTTTCTTT. Protein product: CATSDSNRGLFAEAFF.

Notes on this clonotype: This could be a read error, since a much larger clone is one nucleotide away. CDR3 nucleotide sequence: TGTGCCAGCAGTCACAGGCGCTCGGCTTTCTTT. Protein sequence: CASSHRRSAFF. The rearrangement links TRBV6-1 to TRBJ1-1, with TRBD1 as a possible D gene (5 bases). Trimming took off 5 bases at V and 11 bases at J, with 12 bases between the two ends. The CDR3 runs 11 residues. Germline V gene lookup returns CDR1 MNHNS and CDR2 SASEGT.

This clonotype was observed at least ten times. The gene calls are TRBV11-3 and TRBJ1-1; D not resolved. The CDR3 contains 14 residues. The V gene's germline CDR1 is SGHNT and CDR2 YENEEA. Deletions cut 4 bases from V and 0 bases from J, with 9 bases between. CDR3 in DNA: TGTGCCAGCAGCTCCAGGACCATGAACACTGAAGCTTTCTTT. It codes for CASSSRTMNTEAFF.